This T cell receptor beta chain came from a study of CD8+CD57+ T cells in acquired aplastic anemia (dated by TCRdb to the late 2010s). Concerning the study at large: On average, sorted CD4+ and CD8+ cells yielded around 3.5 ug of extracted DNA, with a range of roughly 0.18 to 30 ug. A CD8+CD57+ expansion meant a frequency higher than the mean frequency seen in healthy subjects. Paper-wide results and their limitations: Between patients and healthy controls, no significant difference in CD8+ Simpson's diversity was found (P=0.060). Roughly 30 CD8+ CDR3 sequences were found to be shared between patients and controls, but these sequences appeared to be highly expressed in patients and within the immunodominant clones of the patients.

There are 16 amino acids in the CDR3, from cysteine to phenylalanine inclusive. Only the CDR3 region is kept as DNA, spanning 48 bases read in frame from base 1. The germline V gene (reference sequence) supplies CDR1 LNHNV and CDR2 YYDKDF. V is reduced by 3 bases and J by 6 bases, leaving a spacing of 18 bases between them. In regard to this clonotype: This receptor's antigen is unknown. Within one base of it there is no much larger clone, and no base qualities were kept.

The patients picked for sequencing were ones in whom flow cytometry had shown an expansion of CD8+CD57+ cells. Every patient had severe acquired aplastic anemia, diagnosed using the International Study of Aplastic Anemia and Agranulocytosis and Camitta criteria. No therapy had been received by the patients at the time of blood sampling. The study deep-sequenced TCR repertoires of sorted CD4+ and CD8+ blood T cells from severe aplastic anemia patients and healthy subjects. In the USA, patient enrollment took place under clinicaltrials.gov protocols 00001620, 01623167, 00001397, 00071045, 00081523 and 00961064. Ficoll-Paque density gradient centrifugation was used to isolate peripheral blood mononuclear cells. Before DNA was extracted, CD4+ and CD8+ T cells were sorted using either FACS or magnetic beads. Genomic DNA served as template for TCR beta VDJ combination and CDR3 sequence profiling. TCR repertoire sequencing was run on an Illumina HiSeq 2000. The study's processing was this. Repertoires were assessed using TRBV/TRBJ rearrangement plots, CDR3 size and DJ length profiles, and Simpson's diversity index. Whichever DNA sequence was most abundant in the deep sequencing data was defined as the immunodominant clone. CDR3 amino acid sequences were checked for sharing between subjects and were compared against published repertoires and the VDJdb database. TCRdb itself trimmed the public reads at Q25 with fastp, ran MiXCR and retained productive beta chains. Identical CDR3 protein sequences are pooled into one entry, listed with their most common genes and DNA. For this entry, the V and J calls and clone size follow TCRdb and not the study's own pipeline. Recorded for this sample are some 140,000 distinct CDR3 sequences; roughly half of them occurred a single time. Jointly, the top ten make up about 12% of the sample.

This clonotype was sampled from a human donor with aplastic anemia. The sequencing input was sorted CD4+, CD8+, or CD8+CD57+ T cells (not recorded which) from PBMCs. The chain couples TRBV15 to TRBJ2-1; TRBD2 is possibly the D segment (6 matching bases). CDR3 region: CATSSLETNGGNEQFF. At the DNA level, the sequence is TGTGCCACCAGCAGCTTGGAGACTAACGGGGGCAATGAGCAGTTCTTC. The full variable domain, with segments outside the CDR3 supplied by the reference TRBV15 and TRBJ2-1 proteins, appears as DAMVIQNPRYQVTQFGKPVTLSCSQTLNHNVMYWYQQKSSQAPKLLFHYYDKDFNNEADTPDNFQSRRPNTSFCFLDIRSPGLGDTAMYLCATSSLETNGGNEQFFGPGTRLTVL.